This TCR beta chain is from a study of T-cell memory formation after mild COVID-19. Regarding the study as a whole: The study found balanced CD4/CD8 in clones contracting day 15 to 85 and a CD4+ lean in later expanders. Among contracting clones, CD4+ were mainly CM/EM and CD8+ enriched in EMRA.

A 5'RACE reaction primed in the constant segment made cDNA libraries of TCR alpha and TCR beta, and these carried sample barcodes and UMIs. TCRdb re-derived calls from the 5' RACE reads in MiXCR, one entry per CDR3 protein. The sample holds about 430,000 distinct CDR3 sequences, 24% seen once. Note on this clonotype: Its specificity is unknown.

The CDR3 is 13 amino acids. V was pared by 5 bases and J by 4 bases, with 5 bases of the junction left unmatched. The germline gives CDR1 SQVTM, CDR2 ANQGSEA. This receptor was identified in an adult woman who had mild COVID-19 (a few samples of this study predate the infection). Cell type and time point are not known. The chain is built from TRBV29-1 and TRBJ2-7, with 10 nucleotides matching TRBD1. The sample comprised PBMCs or a T cell subset sorted from them (not recorded which). This CDR3 is CSVPGQGTYEQYF. The CDR3 DNA reads as TGCAGCGTTCCGGGACAGGGGACATACGAGCAGTACTTC.